Below are 2 T cell receptor beta chains sequenced from a single sample in a study of T cells after yellow fever vaccination. TCRdb processed the 5' RACE reads anew with MiXCR; each CDR3 protein has one entry. This sample's clone table lists a couple of distinct CDR3 sequences. Material: CD8+ T cells sorted from PBMCs, obtained 45 days after the yellow fever booster vaccination. The receptor source for this set is a man between 18 and 35 years old who received the YFV17D yellow fever vaccine.

A note on this clonotype: The germline gene is not matched at one end of the junction; a read error may be the cause. Little can be read into the size of this beta chain, an off-target read in a library designed for alpha chains. The chain joins TRBV2 to TRBJ1-1; D is unresolved. This CDR3 region has 14 residues. Germline V gene lookup returns CDR1 SNHLY and CDR2 FYNNEI. CDR3 loop: CASSRNSGNTPLVF. The CDR3 DNA sequence: TGTGCCAGCTCCCGGAATTCAGGAAACACACCTCTTGTCTTT.

Worth noting for this clonotype: This beta chain is a stray read from a library made for alpha chains; its abundance is not meaningful. The chain recombines TRBV7-9 with TRBJ2-1, with a possible D match to TRBD1 (5 bases). The V end was cut by 5 bases, the J end by 9 bases, with 17 bases between. CDR3 length: 14 amino acids. Germline CDR1 is SEHNR and CDR2 is FQNEAQ (reference sequence). CDR3 sequence (DNA): TGTGCCAGCAGCCCAAGGGCAGGGAAGGGTGAGCAGTTCTTC. Translated: CASSPRAGKGEQFF.